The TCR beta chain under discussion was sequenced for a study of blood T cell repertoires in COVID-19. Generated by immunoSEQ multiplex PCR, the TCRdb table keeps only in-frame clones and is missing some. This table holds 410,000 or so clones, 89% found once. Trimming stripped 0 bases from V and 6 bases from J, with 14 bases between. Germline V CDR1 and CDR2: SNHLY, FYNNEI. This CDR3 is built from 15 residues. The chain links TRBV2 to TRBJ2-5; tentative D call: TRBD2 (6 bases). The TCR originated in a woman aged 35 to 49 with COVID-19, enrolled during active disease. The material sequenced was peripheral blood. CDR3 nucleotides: TGTGCCAGCAGTGAAGCGGCGGGACCCCCCAAGACCCAGTACTTC. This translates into CASSEAAGPPKTQYF.